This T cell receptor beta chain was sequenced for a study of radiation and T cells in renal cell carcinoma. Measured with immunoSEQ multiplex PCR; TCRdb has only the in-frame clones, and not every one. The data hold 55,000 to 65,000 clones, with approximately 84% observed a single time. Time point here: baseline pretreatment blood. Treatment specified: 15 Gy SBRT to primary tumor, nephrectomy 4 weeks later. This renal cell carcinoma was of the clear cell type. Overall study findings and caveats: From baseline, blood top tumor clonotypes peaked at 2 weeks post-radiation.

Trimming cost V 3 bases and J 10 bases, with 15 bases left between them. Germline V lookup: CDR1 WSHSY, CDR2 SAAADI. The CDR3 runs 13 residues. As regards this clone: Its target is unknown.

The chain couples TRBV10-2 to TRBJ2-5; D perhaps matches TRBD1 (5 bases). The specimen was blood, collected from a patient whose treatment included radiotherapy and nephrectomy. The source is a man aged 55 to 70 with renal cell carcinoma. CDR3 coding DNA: TGCGCCAGCAGTGAAGGGGTCCTGGTGGGCCAGTACTTC. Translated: CASSEGVLVGQYF.